This TCR beta chain came from a study of cytomegalovirus exposure and HLA in healthy donors. Study information: Earlier, 117 million unique TCR beta sequences were recovered from 200 million or so T cells by an analysis. Study-level points and caveats: The HLA-A and HLA-B alleles of most subjects were reportedly predicted accurately from TCR beta sequences. Data from an earlier analysis indicated that most TCR beta V segments were productive either about 87% or about 30% of the time. Within a later analysis, the majority of CMV-associated TCR beta chains appeared HLA-restricted.

V trimming: 4 bases; J trimming: 5 bases; junction bases outside the gene matches: 5. Germline V gives CDR1 MDHEN, CDR2 SYDVKM. CDR3 length: 15 amino acids. PCR employed 60 Vbeta and 13 Jbeta primers. Sequencing used immunoSEQ multiplex PCR; TCRdb keeps in-frame clones, though not all of them. Of around 100,000 clones listed, around 80% were seen once; the top ten hold roughly 22%. Concerning this clone itself: Its antigen is undetermined.

The TCR sequence derives from a man aged 25 to 40 in good health and CMV-seropositive. The J gene is TRBJ2-2, the V gene TRBV28; 9 bases line up with TRBD2. The sequenced sample consisted of PBMCs. DNA for the CDR3: TGTGCCAGCAGTTGGAGCGGGGGGTTTACCGGGGAGCTGTTTTTT. Its translation: CASSWSGGFTGELFF.